What follows are 3 T cell receptor beta chains derived from one specimen sequenced in a study of cytomegalovirus exposure and HLA in healthy donors. It was with 60 Vbeta and 13 Jbeta primers that the PCR ran. Some clones are missing from TCRdb's copy, which holds only in-frame ones; the method was immunoSEQ multiplex PCR. The sample has approximately 190,000 clones; around four fifths are singletons. Material for sequencing was PBMCs. The receptors shown here come from a woman aged 18 to 35 in good health and CMV-seronegative.

A few counts support this clone. This chain connects TRBV4-2 to TRBJ1-1; 7 nucleotides align to TRBD1. The V gene's germline CDR1 is LGHNA and CDR2 YNFKEQ. V dropped 0 bases and J dropped 11; count of bases not matched to a gene: 6. The CDR3 is made up of 13 amino acids. CDR3 in amino acids: CASSQDPGRGAFF. CDR3 DNA: TGTGCCAGCAGCCAAGATCCGGGCAGGGGGGCTTTCTTT.

V is TRBV25-1 and J is TRBJ2-7; 10 nucleotides align to TRBD1. The CDR3 has 16 amino acids. Trimming cost V 4 bases and J 6 bases; bases outside gene matches: 12. Germline V gives CDR1 MGHDK, CDR2 SYGVNS. CDR3 nucleotide sequence: TGTGCCAGCAGTGGGGGTTGGGACAGGGGAAAAAGCGAGCAGTACTTC. This sequence encodes CASSGGWDRGKSEQYF.

The chain carries TRBV9 and TRBJ1-4, with 7 bases aligning to TRBD1. V shed 3 bases and J 4 bases; nucleotides not matched to a gene: 9. The CDR3 extends over 16 amino acids. Per germline, CDR1 SGDLS and CDR2 YYNGEE. For the CDR3, the DNA is TGTGCCAGCAGCGCGGGGGACAGAGCCCTTAATGAAAAACTGTTTTTT. The encoded protein is CASSAGDRALNEKLFF.